A single T cell receptor (beta chain) is shown here with its context. Its cognate antigen is unknown. Germline CDR1 LNHNV, CDR2 YYDKDF (reference sequence). The CDR3 has 16 residues. V gave up 0 bases and J gave up 0 bases, with 8 bases separating them. This entry belongs to a study of T cell responses to AZD1222 COVID-19 vaccine. Whole-study findings and limits: Spike was spanned by vaccine-associated CD4 TCRs, which were dominant at 160-218 and 743-854. Baseline serostatus was positive in only a handful of AZD1222 recipients. White British ancestry dominated among donors, who included more females, and clonal diversity was possibly underestimated.

Sequencing was performed with immunoSEQ multiplex PCR; in TCRdb, only in-frame clones are kept and a portion is missing. The data hold tens of thousands of clones, with around 85% observed a single time. The gene calls are TRBV15 and TRBJ1-4, with a tentative D call TRBD1 (6 bases). The material was peripheral blood, obtained 28 days after the second AZD1222 dose. This sequence originates from an adult who received the AZD1222 COVID-19 vaccine. Here the CDR3 reads CATSRDRGSTNEKLFF. DNA of the CDR3: TGTGCCACCAGCAGAGATAGGGGGTCAACTAATGAAAAACTGTTTTTT.